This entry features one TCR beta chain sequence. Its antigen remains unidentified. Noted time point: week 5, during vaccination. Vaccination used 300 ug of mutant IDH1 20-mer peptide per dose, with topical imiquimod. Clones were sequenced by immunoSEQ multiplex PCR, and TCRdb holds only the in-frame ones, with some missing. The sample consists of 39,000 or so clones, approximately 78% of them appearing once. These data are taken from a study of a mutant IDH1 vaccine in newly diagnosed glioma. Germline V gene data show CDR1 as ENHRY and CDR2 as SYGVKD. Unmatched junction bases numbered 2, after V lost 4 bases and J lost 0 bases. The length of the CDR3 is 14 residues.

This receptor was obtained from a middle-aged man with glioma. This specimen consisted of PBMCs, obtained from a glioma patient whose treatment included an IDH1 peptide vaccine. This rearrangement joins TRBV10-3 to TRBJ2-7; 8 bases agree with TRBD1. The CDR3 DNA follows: TGTGCCATCAGTGCCACAGGGGGCTCCTACGAGCAGTACTTC. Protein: CAISATGGSYEQYF.